The present T cell receptor beta chain was sequenced within a study of T-cell memory formation after mild COVID-19. General study results and limits: Memory cells collected pre-infection included some clones that later responded, suggesting cross-reactive memory joined.

As concerns this clonotype: Its antigen is not identified.

Trimming removed 6 bases at V and 1 base at J, with 12 bases between. Germline values: CDR1 SQVTM, CDR2 ANQGSEA. The CDR3 sequence is 13 residues long. TCRdb re-called the 5' RACE reads through MiXCR, storing one row per CDR3 protein. The repertoire holds about 270,000 distinct CDR3 sequences, with 16% as singletons. The receptor was derived from a man in his late teens or twenties who had mild COVID-19 (a few samples of this study predate the infection). Cell type and time point are not known. Material for sequencing was PBMCs or a T cell subset sorted from them (not recorded which). The V and J genes are TRBV29-1 and TRBJ2-5; perhaps D is TRBD1 or TRBD2 (5 bases each). Written as DNA, the CDR3 is TGCAGCGTCGCCGGGACCCGCCAAGAGACCCAGTACTTC. This sequence encodes CSVAGTRQETQYF.